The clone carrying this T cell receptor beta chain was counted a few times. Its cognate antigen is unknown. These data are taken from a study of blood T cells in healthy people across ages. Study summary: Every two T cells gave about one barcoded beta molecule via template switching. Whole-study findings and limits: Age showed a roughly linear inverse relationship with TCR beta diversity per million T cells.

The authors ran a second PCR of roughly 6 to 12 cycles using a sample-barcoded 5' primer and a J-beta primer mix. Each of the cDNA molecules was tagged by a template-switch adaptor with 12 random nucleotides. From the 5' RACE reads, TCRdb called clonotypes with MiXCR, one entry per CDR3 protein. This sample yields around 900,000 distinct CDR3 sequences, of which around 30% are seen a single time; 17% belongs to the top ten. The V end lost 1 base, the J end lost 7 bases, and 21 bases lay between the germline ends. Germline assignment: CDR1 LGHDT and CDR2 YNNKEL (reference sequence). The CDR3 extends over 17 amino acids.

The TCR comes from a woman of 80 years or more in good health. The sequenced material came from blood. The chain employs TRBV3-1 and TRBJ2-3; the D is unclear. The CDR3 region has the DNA TGTGCCAGCAGCCAAGTTCTTCGCTATCTAGGCTCGCATACGCAGTATTTT. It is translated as CASSQVLRYLGSHTQYF.